This TCR beta chain was recorded in a study of cytomegalovirus exposure and HLA in healthy donors. The PCR employed 60 Vbeta primers together with 13 Jbeta primers. Profiling relied on immunoSEQ multiplex PCR, and the TCRdb table lists in-frame clones only, not all of them. The sample holds 150,000 or so clones; about 74% are singletons and the top ten take approximately 13%. The TCR was taken from a middle-aged man in good health and CMV-seropositive. Sequencing was carried out using PBMCs.

CDR3 in amino acids: CATSRDLAGYNEQFF. The CDR3 nucleotides read TGTGCCACCAGCAGAGACCTAGCGGGATACAATGAGCAGTTCTTC. The V gene is TRBV15, the J gene TRBJ2-1; 9 positions match TRBD2. Germline V gene sequence: CDR1 LNHNV, CDR2 YYDKDF (reference sequence). V was pared by 0 bases and J by 4 bases, with 1 base of the junction left unmatched. The CDR3 is made up of 15 amino acids.